Sequencing of this TCR beta chain was carried out in a study of blood T cell repertoires in COVID-19. Study-level information: The United States, Italy and Spain supplied acute and convalescent COVID-19 samples. T cells, B-cell-depleted T cells, or PBMCs provided the cDNA or gDNA that served as material.

Authors' data handling: Reference gene primer amplification gave nucleated cell count estimates. Using immunoSEQ multiplex PCR, the repertoire was profiled, and TCRdb retains in-frame clones only, with some absent. The V and J calls and the clone size are those of that table, but D and trimming were determined from the DNA. The table includes over 75,000 clones, roughly 86% detected once. V was clipped by 7 bases and J by 4 bases; unmatched bases: 7. CDR3 length equals 13 residues. Germline V gene data show CDR1 as SGHRS and CDR2 as YFSETQ. V usage is TRBV5-1 and J usage is TRBJ2-5, with 7 bases matching TRBD1. The sequenced sample consisted of peripheral blood. The source is a human donor in a cohort sampled during active COVID-19. DNA of the CDR3: TGCGCCAGCGGCATGACAGGGACAGAGACCCAGTACTTC. Its translation: CASGMTGTETQYF.